Sequencing of this T cell receptor beta chain was carried out in a study of cytomegalovirus exposure and HLA in healthy donors. General study results and limits: TCR beta V- and J-gene trimming was later associated with a missense DCLRE1C variant. CMV serostatus was the sole immune exposure data available. Previously analyzed data showed that most TCR beta V segments were productive at a frequency of about 87% or about 30%.

This clone was seen a handful of times. Its antigen is still unknown. The primer mix had 60 Vbeta and 13 Jbeta primers. As originally analysed: There were around 78 million unique TCR beta chains by a later count, and some 10 million of them were shared. The data were produced by immunoSEQ multiplex PCR, yet TCRdb's version contains in-frame clones alone and is incomplete. V and J calls and clone size are as listed in that table; D and trimming were resolved from the DNA. The repertoire consists of some 130,000 clones, with more than 65% occurring once and the leading ten covering 4.2%. V lost 4 bases and J lost 10, with 11 bases in between. Looked up from germline, CDR1 is SGHVS and CDR2 is FNYEAQ. CDR3 length: 12 amino acids.

Sequences were obtained from PBMCs. The chain uses TRBV7-6 and TRBJ2-1; maybe TRBD1 (6 bases). This TCR derives from a male donor in good health and CMV-seropositive. The CDR3 loop is CASSSFGQEQFF. CDR3 coding DNA: TGTGCCAGCAGCTCCTTCGGACAGGAGCAGTTCTTC.